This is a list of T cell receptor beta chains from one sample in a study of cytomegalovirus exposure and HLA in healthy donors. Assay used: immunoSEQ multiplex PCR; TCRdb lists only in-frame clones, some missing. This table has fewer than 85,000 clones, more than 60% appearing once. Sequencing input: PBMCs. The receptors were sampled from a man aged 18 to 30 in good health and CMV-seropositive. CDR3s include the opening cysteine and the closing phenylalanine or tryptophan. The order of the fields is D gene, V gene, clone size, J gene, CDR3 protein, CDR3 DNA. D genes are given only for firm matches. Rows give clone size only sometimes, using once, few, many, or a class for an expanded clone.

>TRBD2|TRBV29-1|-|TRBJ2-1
CSVGQTSGSYNEQFF
TGCAGCGTTGGACAGACTAGCGGTTCCTACAATGAGCAGTTCTTC
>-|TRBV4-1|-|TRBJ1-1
CASSQEGGAGNTEAFF
TGCGCCAGCAGCCAAGAAGGGGGGGCGGGAAACACTGAAGCTTTCTTT
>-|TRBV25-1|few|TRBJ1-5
CASSEFAGQPQHF
TGTGCCAGCAGTGAATTTGCCGGTCAGCCCCAGCATTTT
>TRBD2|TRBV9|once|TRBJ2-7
CASSREGLREQYF
TGTGCCAGCAGCAGGGAGGGGCTGAGGGAGCAGTACTTC
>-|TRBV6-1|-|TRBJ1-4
CASSEGQINEKLFF
TGTGCCAGCAGTGAAGGACAGATCAATGAAAAACTGTTTTTT
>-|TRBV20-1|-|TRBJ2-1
CSATLAAEQFF
TGCAGTGCAACCTTAGCGGCTGAGCAGTTCTTC
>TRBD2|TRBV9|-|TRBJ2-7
CASSVVGLAGGEQYF
TGTGCCAGCAGCGTAGTCGGGCTAGCGGGAGGCGAGCAGTACTTC
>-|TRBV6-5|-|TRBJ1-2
CASSTKQGNYGYTF
TGTGCCAGCAGTACCAAACAGGGTAACTATGGCTACACCTTC
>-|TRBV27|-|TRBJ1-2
CASSPGGIYGYTF
TGTGCCAGCAGTCCGGGGGGGATCTATGGCTACACCTTC
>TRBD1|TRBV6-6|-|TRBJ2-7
CASSPGTGLVEQYF
TGTGCCAGCAGCCCGGGGACAGGGTTGGTCGAGCAGTACTTC
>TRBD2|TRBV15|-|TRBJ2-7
CATSRFTSGNYEQYF
TGTGCCACCAGCAGATTCACGAGCGGGAACTACGAGCAGTACTTC
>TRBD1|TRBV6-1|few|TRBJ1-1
CASRRRQGALTEAFF
TGTGCCAGCAGGAGGAGGCAGGGGGCGCTCACTGAAGCTTTCTTT
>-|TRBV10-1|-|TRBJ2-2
CASSEFMQTGELFF
TGCGCCAGCAGTGAGTTTATGCAGACCGGGGAGCTGTTTTTT
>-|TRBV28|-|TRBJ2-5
CASSLSQAGTQYF
TGTGCCAGCAGTTTATCCCAGGCGGGGACCCAGTACTTC
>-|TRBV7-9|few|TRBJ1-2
CASSRTLTDTYTF
TGTGCCAGCAGCCGTACGTTGACAGACACCTACACCTTC
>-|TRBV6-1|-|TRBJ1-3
CAITASVSGNTIYF
TGTGCCATAACAGCTTCGGTATCTGGAAACACCATATATTTT
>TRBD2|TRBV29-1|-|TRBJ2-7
CSVEGLERGNYEQYF
TGCAGCGTTGAAGGCCTCGAGCGGGGAAACTACGAGCAGTACTTC
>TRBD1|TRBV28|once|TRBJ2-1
CASSINTGGGLGSLF
TGTGCCAGCAGTATAAACACAGGGGGCGGGTTGGGGTCGCTCTTC
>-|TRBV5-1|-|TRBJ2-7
CASSRGRVGEQYF
TGCGCCAGCAGCCGCGGCCGAGTCGGCGAGCAGTACTTC
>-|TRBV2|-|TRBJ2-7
CASSGVSGSHEQYF
TGTGCCAGCAGTGGGGTGTCCGGGAGCCACGAGCAGTACTTC
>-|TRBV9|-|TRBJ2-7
CASSVLPSGAAVNEQYF
TGTGCCAGCAGCGTATTACCCAGTGGGGCGGCTGTTAACGAGCAGTACTTC
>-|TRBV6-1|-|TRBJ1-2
CASRTGGGYTF
TGTGCCAGCAGGACGGGGGGTGGCTACACCTTC
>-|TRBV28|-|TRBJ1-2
CASSTPAGPYGYTF
TGTGCCAGCAGTACCCCGGCAGGGCCCTATGGCTACACCTTC
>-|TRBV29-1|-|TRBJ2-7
CSVVLASGTYEQYF
TGCAGCGTTGTACTAGCTTCGGGTACCTACGAGCAGTACTTC
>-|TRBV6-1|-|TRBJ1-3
CASNDRIDTIYF
TGTGCCAGCAATGACAGGATAGACACCATATATTTT
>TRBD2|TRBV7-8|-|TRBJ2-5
CASSPPVAGKETQYF
TGTGCCAGCAGCCCTCCAGTAGCGGGGAAGGAGACCCAGTACTTC
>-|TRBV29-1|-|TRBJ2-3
CSGGQHRGTQYF
TGCAGCGGCGGGCAGCATCGCGGAACGCAGTATTTT
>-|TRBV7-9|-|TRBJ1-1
CASSLAQVMNGPFF
TGTGCCAGCAGCTTAGCGCAGGTTATGAACGGCCCTTTCTTT
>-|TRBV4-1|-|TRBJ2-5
CASSPGSGVETQYF
TGCGCCAGCAGCCCGGGATCGGGGGTGGAGACCCAGTACTTC
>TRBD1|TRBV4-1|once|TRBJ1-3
CASSPRTGSGNTIYF
TGCGCCAGCAGCCCGCGGACAGGTTCTGGAAACACCATATATTTT
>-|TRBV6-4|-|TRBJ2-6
CASSDSGGLGANVLTF
TGTGCCAGCAGTGACTCGGGGGGGCTTGGGGCCAACGTCCTGACTTTC
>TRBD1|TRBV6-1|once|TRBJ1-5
CASSRGAWEPQHF
TGTGCCAGCAGCAGGGGGGCTTGGGAGCCCCAGCATTTT
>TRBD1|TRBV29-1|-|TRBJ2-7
CSVETRQGYEQYF
TGCAGCGTGGAAACGCGACAGGGCTACGAGCAGTACTTC
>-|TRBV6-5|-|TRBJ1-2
CASSSPRGTNYGYTF
TGTGCCAGCAGTTCCCCAAGGGGGACTAACTATGGCTACACCTTC
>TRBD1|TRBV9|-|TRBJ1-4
CASSAFQGAGEKLFF
TGTGCCAGCAGCGCCTTTCAGGGGGCCGGCGAAAAACTGTTTTTT
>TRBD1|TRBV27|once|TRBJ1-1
CASSPYRGQGTEAFF
TGTGCCAGCAGTCCCTACAGGGGGCAGGGAACTGAAGCTTTCTTT
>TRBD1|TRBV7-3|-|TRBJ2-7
CASSPGTGHYEQYF
TGTGCCAGCAGCCCCGGGACAGGGCACTACGAGCAGTACTTC
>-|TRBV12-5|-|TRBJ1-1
CASGLGLATEAFF
TGTGCTAGTGGTCTAGGACTGGCCACTGAAGCTTTCTTT
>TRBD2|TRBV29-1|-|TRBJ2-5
CSVDILAGVRETQYF
TGCAGCGTTGATATACTAGCGGGAGTTCGGGAGACCCAGTACTTC
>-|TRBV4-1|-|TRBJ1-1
CASSQEYPSGMNTEAFF
TGCGCCAGCAGCCAAGAGTATCCCTCAGGGATGAACACTGAAGCTTTCTTT
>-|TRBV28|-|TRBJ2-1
CASRTQQLGEQFF
TGTGCCAGCAGGACCCAACAGTTGGGTGAGCAGTTCTTC
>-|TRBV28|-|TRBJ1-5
CASSHNYNQPQHF
TGTGCCAGCAGCCACAATTACAATCAGCCCCAGCATTTT
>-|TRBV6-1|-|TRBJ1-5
CASSEIGRFQPQHF
TGTGCCAGCAGTGAAATAGGCAGGTTCCAGCCCCAGCATTTT
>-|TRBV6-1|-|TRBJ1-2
CASGAGPNYGYTF
TGTGCCAGCGGAGCAGGGCCTAACTATGGCTACACCTTC
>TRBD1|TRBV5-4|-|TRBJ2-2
CASSPRDRGTGELFF
TGTGCCAGCAGTCCACGAGACAGGGGGACCGGGGAGCTGTTTTTT
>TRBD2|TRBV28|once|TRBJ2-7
CASSFTSGQTYEQYF
TGTGCCAGCAGTTTTACTAGCGGGCAAACCTACGAGCAGTACTTC
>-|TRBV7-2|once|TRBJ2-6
CASSLALGANVLTF
TGTGCCAGCAGCTTAGCCCTTGGGGCCAACGTCCTGACTTTC
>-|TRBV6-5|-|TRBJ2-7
CASSYHPQAGWEQYF
TGTGCCAGCAGTTATCACCCTCAGGCAGGCTGGGAGCAGTACTTC
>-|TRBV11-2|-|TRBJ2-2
CASSSLRTGELFF
TGTGCCAGCAGCTCACTAAGGACCGGGGAGCTGTTTTTT